The next 30 T cell receptor beta chains were all read from a single sample in a study of T-cell reconstitution after alpha-beta-depleted transplantation in children. Preparation of the TCRbeta library used unique molecular identifiers. TCRdb re-derived calls from the PCR reads in MiXCR, one entry per CDR3 protein. The sample records hundreds of thousands of distinct CDR3 sequences, roughly 10% being singletons. Source: peripheral blood, taken 180 days after TCRalphabeta/CD19-depleted stem cell transplant. The receptors come from a male patient between 2 and 10 years old who had a stem cell transplant for chronic granulomatous disease, so the T cells may come from the graft donor.

At least ten counts were recorded for this clonotype. The chain links TRBV6-5 to TRBJ2-3; 12 nucleotides match TRBD2. J gave up 5 bases and V 5 bases, and 8 bases lay outside the gene matches. From germline, CDR1 is MNHEY and CDR2 SVGAGI. CDR3 length: 16 amino acids. Here the CDR3 DNA reads TGTGCCAGCAGTCCCCTAGCGGGAGGGCCAAAAGATACGCAGTATTTT. It specifies CASSPLAGGPKDTQYF.

Ten or more counts support this clonotype. The chain couples TRBV2 to TRBJ2-1, with no clear D. Trimming stripped 5 bases from V and 7 bases from J, with 9 bases between. The CDR3 extends over 12 amino acids. CDR1 is SNHLY, CDR2 FYNNEI, per germline. In DNA form, the CDR3 reads TGTGCCAGCAGTCGGCCCAAAAATGAGCAGTTCTTC. Its translation is CASSRPKNEQFF.

This clonotype has just a few counts. This rearrangement joins TRBV7-2 to TRBJ2-1, with D possibly matching TRBD2 (7 bases). In germline, CDR1 is SGHTA, CDR2 FQGNSA. V shed 0 bases and J shed 0 bases, with 9 bases lying between them. The CDR3 runs 16 residues. CDR3 protein: CASSLAGGASYNEQFF. For the CDR3, the DNA is TGTGCCAGCAGCTTAGCGGGGGGGGCCTCCTACAATGAGCAGTTCTTC.

This chain joins TRBV18 and TRBJ1-5, with TRBD1 matching over 7 bases. Germline V lookup: CDR1 KGHSH, CDR2 LQKENI. CDR3 size: 17 residues. Trimming cost V 5 bases and J 0 bases; bases outside gene matches: 10. The CDR3 nucleotides are TGTGCCAGCTCAACTATCAAAAGGACAGGTAGCAATCAGCCCCAGCATTTT. This encodes CASSTIKRTGSNQPQHF.

The chain is built from TRBV2 and TRBJ2-2, with D unresolved. V gave up 6 bases and J gave up 4 bases, with 6 bases separating them. The length of the CDR3 is 12 residues. Germline V gives CDR1 SNHLY, CDR2 FYNNEI. The CDR3 is CASRPFTGELFF. The CDR3 DNA is TGTGCCAGCAGACCCTTCACCGGGGAGCTGTTTTTT.

This clonotype was recorded at least ten times. V is TRBV28 and J is TRBJ2-3, with D unclear. The ends were cut back, 7 bases at V and 1 base at J, with 9 bases in the middle. The CDR3 covers 13 residues. CDR1 is MDHEN, CDR2 SYDVKM, per germline. Here the CDR3 DNA reads TGTGCCAGCAACGTAGGTGGCACAGATACGCAGTATTTT. As protein: CASNVGGTDTQYF.

This clonotype was counted many times. The chain carries TRBV15 and TRBJ2-7; TRBD2 matches 9 bases. This CDR3 is 14 amino acids long. With 4 bases clipped from V and 2 bases from J, the junction kept 3 bases outside the gene matches. Germline V lookup: CDR1 LNHNV, CDR2 YYDKDF (reference sequence). The CDR3 region is CATSIQREAYEQYF. The CDR3, as DNA: TGTGCCACCAGCATACAGCGGGAGGCCTACGAGCAGTACTTC.

This clonotype was counted at least ten times. V usage is TRBV12-3 or TRBV12-4 and J usage is TRBJ2-3, with 11 bases fitting TRBD2. CDR3 length: 15 residues. The V gene end was trimmed by 4 bases and the J gene end by 3 bases; junction bases not matched to a gene: 3. CDR3 bases: TGTGCCAGCAGTTACGGGACTAGCGGAACAGATACGCAGTATTTT. It translates to CASSYGTSGTDTQYF.

Many counts were recorded for this clonotype. V gene TRBV29-1 combines with J gene TRBJ2-7; tentatively, D is TRBD1 (6 bases). With 7 bases removed from V and 7 bases from J, the gap between germline ends came to 23 bases. The CDR3 runs to 14 residues. Germline loops: CDR1 SQVTM, CDR2 ANQGSEA. The CDR3 DNA is TGCAGCGGGATCCGGGACACTTTCCTTGGGGAGCAGTACTTC. It codes for CSGIRDTFLGEQYF.

The chain joins TRBV12-3 or TRBV12-4 to TRBJ2-3, with D possibly TRBD1 on 6 matching bases. V gave up 5 bases and J gave up 3 bases, with 12 bases separating them. The CDR3 has 14 amino acids. The CDR3 is CASSVKQGTDTQYF. CDR3 DNA sequence: TGTGCCAGCAGTGTCAAACAGGGAACAGATACGCAGTATTTT.

The V and J genes are TRBV2 and TRBJ2-1; weak D call: TRBD1 (5 bases). The CDR3 covers 11 residues. In germline, CDR1 is SNHLY, CDR2 FYNNEI. Trimming left V 9 bases short and J 6 bases short, with 9 bases between. The CDR3 region has the DNA TGTGCCAGTGACAGATGCAATGAGCAGTTCTTC. This encodes CASDRCNEQFF.

Notes on this clonotype: A much larger clone is a single base away; this may be a read error. The chain links TRBV2 to TRBJ2-1; 11 nucleotides line up with TRBD1. Germline V lookup: CDR1 SNHLY, CDR2 FYNNEI. The CDR3 extends over 14 amino acids. CDR3 loop: CASSRTGGNNEQSF. CDR3 nucleotide sequence: TGTGCCAGCAGCAGGACAGGGGGCAACAATGAGCAGTCCTTC.

This clonotype was counted at least ten times. This rearrangement joins TRBV5-1 to TRBJ2-2, with D perhaps TRBD2 (6 bases). This CDR3 is 15 amino acids long. CDR1 and CDR2 (germline): SGHRS, YFSETQ. Trimming stripped 4 bases from V and 5 bases from J, with 15 bases between. The CDR3 protein is CASSPVAESTGELFF. CDR3 sequence (DNA): TGCGCCAGCAGCCCGGTAGCGGAGTCGACCGGGGAGCTGTTTTTT.

This clonotype was counted at least ten times. J is TRBJ2-7 and V is TRBV5-6; 9 bases are shared with TRBD2. V dropped 4 bases and J dropped 1; count of bases not matched to a gene: 9. Looked up from germline, CDR1 is SGHDT and CDR2 is YYEEEE. The CDR3 covers 16 residues. The CDR3 loop is CASSPRRLAGSYEQYF. As DNA, the CDR3 is TGTGCCAGCAGCCCCCGGAGGCTAGCGGGGTCCTACGAGCAGTACTTC.

This clonotype was observed at least ten times. At one end, the junction sequence differs from germline, possibly due to a read error. The genes are TRBV29-1 and TRBJ2-1; tentatively, D is TRBD2 (5 bases). CDR3 length equals 9 residues. Germline V gene lookup returns CDR1 SQVTM and CDR2 ANQGSEA. Here the CDR3 DNA reads TGCAGCGTTGATAGCGACCCTAACTTC. Its translation is CSVDSDPNF.

This clonotype was counted many times. This chain connects TRBV29-1 to TRBJ2-7, with 10 bases fitting TRBD1. Germline loops: CDR1 SQVTM, CDR2 ANQGSEA. Trimming cost V 5 bases and J 2 bases; bases outside gene matches: 9. CDR3 length: 15 residues. CDR3 nucleotides: TGCAGCGTTCAAACCCGGGACAGGGGCCCCTACGAGCAGTACTTC. This codes for CSVQTRDRGPYEQYF.

This clonotype showed up many times. The V gene is TRBV4-3, the J gene TRBJ1-2, with D perhaps matching TRBD1 (5 bases). The CDR3 spans 14 residues. CDR1 LGHNA and CDR2 YSLEER come from the germline V gene. V was trimmed by 2 bases and J by 8 bases, leaving 15 bases between them. Written as DNA, the CDR3 is TGCGCCAGCAGCCAATGGTTGGGGGGAAGCGGCTACACCTTC. This encodes CASSQWLGGSGYTF.

Only a few counts were recorded for this clonotype. The V gene is TRBV28, the J gene TRBJ2-7, with 10 bases fitting TRBD1. CDR1 is MDHEN, CDR2 SYDVKM, per germline. This CDR3 is 12 amino acids long. The V gene end was trimmed by 8 bases and the J gene end by 5 bases; junction bases not matched to a gene: 3. The CDR3 bases are TGTGCCAGCCGGGACAGGGGCCACGAGCAGTACTTC. It encodes CASRDRGHEQYF.

As regards this clonotype: It may be a read error: a sequence one base away is much more abundant. The chain carries TRBV12-3 or TRBV12-4 and TRBJ1-5; a weak D match, TRBD1 (6 bases). V was trimmed by 5 bases and J by 5 bases, leaving 16 bases between them. The CDR3 loop spans 15 amino acids. This CDR3 is CASSNQIQGDQPQHF. The CDR3 DNA sequence: TGTGCCAGCAGTAACCAGATACAGGGTGATCAGCCCCAGCATTTT.

This clonotype was seen many times. V and J are TRBV28 and TRBJ2-3, with no clear D. Trimming stripped 7 bases from V and 0 bases from J, with 5 bases between. The germline gives CDR1 MDHEN, CDR2 SYDVKM. CDR3 length equals 12 residues. Here the CDR3 reads CASTDSTDTQYF. CDR3 in DNA: TGTGCCAGCACGGACAGCACAGATACGCAGTATTTT.

In this sample, this clonotype turned up many times. V usage is TRBV7-9 and J usage is TRBJ1-1; D is undetermined. This CDR3 is 14 amino acids long. CDR1 and CDR2 (germline): SEHNR, FQNEAQ (reference sequence). The V and J ends lost 3 bases and 0 bases respectively, with 8 bases between them. Here the CDR3 reads CASSLDLLNTEAFF. In nucleotides, the CDR3 is TGTGCCAGCAGCTTGGACCTTTTGAACACTGAAGCTTTCTTT.

This clonotype appeared many times. The chain joins TRBV5-1 to TRBJ1-2; 7 bases map to TRBD1. This CDR3 is 14 amino acids long. CDR1 and CDR2 (germline): SGHRS, YFSETQ. With V trimmed by 0 bases and J by 6 bases, 5 bases remained unmatched. The CDR3 protein is CASSLGQGSNGYTF. For the CDR3, the DNA is TGCGCCAGCAGCTTGGGACAGGGATCGAATGGCTACACCTTC.

This clonotype was seen at least ten times. The chain employs TRBV20-1 and TRBJ2-1; 9 bases agree with TRBD2. This CDR3 contains 14 residues. CDR1 and CDR2 (germline): DFQATT, SNEGSKA (reference sequence). The CDR3, as DNA: TGCAGCGACCGAGGGCTAGCGGGATACAATGAGCAGTTCTTC. It translates to CSDRGLAGYNEQFF.

This clonotype showed up many times. This sequence joins TRBV5-1 and TRBJ2-3, with D uncertain. Germline V lookup: CDR1 SGHRS, CDR2 YFSETQ. Trimming removed 4 bases at V and 0 bases at J, with 18 bases between. This CDR3 region has 17 residues. Written as DNA, the CDR3 is TGCGCCAGCAGCCCTAATCCCCTCTCGACTAGCACAGATACGCAGTATTTT. This translates into CASSPNPLSTSTDTQYF.

The sample holds many counts of this clonotype. This rearrangement joins TRBV7-8 to TRBJ1-4; possibly TRBD1 for D (6 bases). V gave up 4 bases and J gave up 13 bases, with 10 bases separating them. CDR1 SGHVS and CDR2 FQNEAQ come from the germline V gene. The CDR3 is 11 amino acids. The CDR3 DNA is TGTGCCAGCAGCTCAGGGGCCGGACTGTTTTTT. Translation gives CASSSGAGLFF.

This clonotype came up many times. V gene TRBV29-1 combines with J gene TRBJ1-5; D gene unclear. CDR1 SQVTM and CDR2 ANQGSEA come from the germline V gene. The length of the CDR3 is 11 residues. The V end was cut by 4 bases, the J end by 0 bases, with 1 base between. CDR3 loop: CSVGSNQPQHF. CDR3 DNA sequence: TGCAGCGTTGGTAGCAATCAGCCCCAGCATTTT.

The sample holds many counts of this clonotype. The chain uses TRBV7-2 and TRBJ2-5; TRBD2 agrees at 8 bases. Trimming cost V 1 base and J 11 bases; bases outside gene matches: 9. Germline V CDR1 and CDR2: SGHTA, FQGNSA. The length of the CDR3 is 14 residues. The CDR3, as DNA: TGTGCCAGCAGCTTAGATTTTGGCGGGGGGCCTCAGTACTTC. Translation: CASSLDFGGGPQYF.

The J gene is TRBJ2-7, the V gene TRBV29-1; D is unresolved. This CDR3 region has 13 residues. The germline CDR1 and CDR2 sequences are SQVTM and ANQGSEA. The germline V and J ends were trimmed by 4 bases and 2 bases, with 12 bases remaining between them. The CDR3 nucleotides are TGCAGCGTTGTTCAGAGGAGAACCTACGAGCAGTACTTC. Translation gives CSVVQRRTYEQYF.

The J gene is TRBJ2-5, the V gene TRBV5-4; possibly TRBD2 for D (6 bases). Trimming shortened V by 9 bases and J by 2 bases, and 17 bases separated the two germline ends. The CDR3 totals 14 residues. Germline V CDR1 and CDR2: SGHNT, YYREEE (reference sequence). Here the CDR3 reads CATSGGQMQETQYF. The CDR3 DNA sequence: TGTGCCACCTCCGGGGGTCAGATGCAAGAGACCCAGTACTTC.

Regarding this clonotype: This clone may be a read error of a much larger clone one base away. The V and J genes are TRBV12-3 or TRBV12-4 and TRBJ2-3; D remains unclear. The CDR3 is 15 residues long. The CDR3 sequence is CASSLRVKGTDTQCF. For the CDR3, the DNA is TGTGCCAGCAGTTTAAGGGTGAAGGGCACAGATACGCAGTGTTTT.